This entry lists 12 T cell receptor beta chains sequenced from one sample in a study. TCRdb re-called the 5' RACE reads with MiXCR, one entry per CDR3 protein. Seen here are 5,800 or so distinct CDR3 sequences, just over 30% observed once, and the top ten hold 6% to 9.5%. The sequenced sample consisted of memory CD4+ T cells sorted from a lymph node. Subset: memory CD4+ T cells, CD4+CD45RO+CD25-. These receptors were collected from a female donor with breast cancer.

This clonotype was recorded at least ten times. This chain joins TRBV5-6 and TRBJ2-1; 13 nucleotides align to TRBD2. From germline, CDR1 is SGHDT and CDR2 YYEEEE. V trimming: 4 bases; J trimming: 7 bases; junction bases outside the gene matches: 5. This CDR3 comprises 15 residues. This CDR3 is CASSRTSGSGNEQFF. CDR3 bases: TGTGCCAGCAGCCGGACTAGCGGGAGTGGGAATGAGCAGTTCTTC.

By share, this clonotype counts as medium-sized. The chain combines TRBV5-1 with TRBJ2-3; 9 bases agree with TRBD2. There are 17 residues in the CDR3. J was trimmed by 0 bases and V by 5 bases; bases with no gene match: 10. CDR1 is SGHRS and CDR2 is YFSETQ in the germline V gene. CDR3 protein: CASRVAGVPSSTDTQYF. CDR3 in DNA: TGCGCCAGCAGGGTAGCGGGAGTTCCTTCTAGCACAGATACGCAGTATTTT.

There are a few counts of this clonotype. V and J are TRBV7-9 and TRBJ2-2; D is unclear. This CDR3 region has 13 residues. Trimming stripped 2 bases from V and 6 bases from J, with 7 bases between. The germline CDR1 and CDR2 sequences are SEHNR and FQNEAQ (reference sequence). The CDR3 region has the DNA TGTGCCAGCAGCTTAATAGGTCCCGGGGAGCTGTTTTTT. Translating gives CASSLIGPGELFF.

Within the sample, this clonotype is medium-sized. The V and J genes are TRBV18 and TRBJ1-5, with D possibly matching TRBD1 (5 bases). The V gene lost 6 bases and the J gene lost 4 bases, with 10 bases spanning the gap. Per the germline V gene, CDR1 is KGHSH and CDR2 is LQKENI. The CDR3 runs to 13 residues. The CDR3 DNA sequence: TGTGCCAGCTCGACGGACAAGAATCAGCCCCAGCATTTT. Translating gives CASSTDKNQPQHF.

CDR3 in amino acids: CATSDRGTSGRSASTDTQYF. For the CDR3, the DNA is TGTGCCACCAGTGATAGAGGGACTAGCGGGAGATCAGCTAGCACAGATACGCAGTATTTT. The chain carries TRBV24-1 and TRBJ2-3, with 14 nucleotides matching TRBD2. There are 20 residues in the CDR3. The V segment lost 3 bases and the J segment 0 bases; nucleotides outside the gene matches: 10. Germline loops: CDR1 KGHDR, CDR2 SFDVKD.

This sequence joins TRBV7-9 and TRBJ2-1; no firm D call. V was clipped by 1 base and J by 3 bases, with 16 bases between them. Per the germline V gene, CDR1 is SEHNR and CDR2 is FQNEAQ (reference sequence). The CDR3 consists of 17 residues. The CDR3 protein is CASSLGESFGNYNEQFF. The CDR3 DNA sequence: TGTGCCAGCAGCTTAGGGGAAAGTTTCGGCAACTACAATGAGCAGTTCTTC. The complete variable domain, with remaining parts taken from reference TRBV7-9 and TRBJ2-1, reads DTGVSQNPRHKITKRGQNVTFRCDPISEHNRLYWYRQTLGQGPEFLTYFQNEAQLEKSRLLSDRFSAERPKGSFSTLEIQRTEQGDSAMYLCASSLGESFGNYNEQFFGPGTRLTVL.

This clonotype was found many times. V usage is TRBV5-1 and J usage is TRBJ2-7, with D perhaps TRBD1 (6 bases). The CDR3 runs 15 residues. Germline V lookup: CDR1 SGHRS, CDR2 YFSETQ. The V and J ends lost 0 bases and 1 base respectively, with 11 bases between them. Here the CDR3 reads CASSLGGHTSYEQYF. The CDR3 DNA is TGCGCCAGCAGCTTGGGGGGACACACATCCTACGAGCAGTACTTC.

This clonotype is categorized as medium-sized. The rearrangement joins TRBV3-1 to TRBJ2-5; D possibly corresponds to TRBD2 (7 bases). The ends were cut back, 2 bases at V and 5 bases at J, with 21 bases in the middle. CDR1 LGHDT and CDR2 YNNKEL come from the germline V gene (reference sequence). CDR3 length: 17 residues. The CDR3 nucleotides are TGTGCCAGCAGCCAACAGGAGACAGCGGGGAGGGGGGAGACCCAGTACTTC. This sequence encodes CASSQQETAGRGETQYF.

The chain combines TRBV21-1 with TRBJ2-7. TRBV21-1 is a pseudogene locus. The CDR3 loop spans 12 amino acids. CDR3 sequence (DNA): TGTGCCAGCAGCAAAGGGAGCTACGAGCAGTACTTC. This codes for CASSKGSYEQYF.

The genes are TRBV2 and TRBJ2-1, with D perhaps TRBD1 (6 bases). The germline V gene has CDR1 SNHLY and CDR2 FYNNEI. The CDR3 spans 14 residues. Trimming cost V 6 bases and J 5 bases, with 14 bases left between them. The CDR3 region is CASSRGTKNNEQFF. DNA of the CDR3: TGTGCCAGCAGCCGAGGGACAAAGAACAATGAGCAGTTCTTC.

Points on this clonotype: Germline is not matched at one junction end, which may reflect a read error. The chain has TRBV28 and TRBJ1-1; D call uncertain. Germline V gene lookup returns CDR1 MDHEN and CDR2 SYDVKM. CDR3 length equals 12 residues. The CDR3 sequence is CASRTRRAEAIF. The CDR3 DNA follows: TGTGCCAGCCGAACCCGGAGGGCTGAAGCTATCTTT. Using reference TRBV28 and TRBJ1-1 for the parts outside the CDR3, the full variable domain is DVKVTQSSRYLVKRTGEKVFLECVQDMDHENMFWYRQDPGLGLRLIYFSYDVKMKEKGDIPEGYSVSREKKERFSLILESASTNQTSMYLCASRTRRAEAIFGQGTRLTVV.

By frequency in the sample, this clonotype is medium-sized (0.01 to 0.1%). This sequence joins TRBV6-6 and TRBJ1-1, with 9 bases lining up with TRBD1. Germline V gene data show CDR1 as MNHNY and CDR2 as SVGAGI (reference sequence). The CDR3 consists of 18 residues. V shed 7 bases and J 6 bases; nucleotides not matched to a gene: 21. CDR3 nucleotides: TGTGCCAGCATCCCCCGCGCAGAATTTGGACAGGGGCACGCTGAAGCTTTCTTT. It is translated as CASIPRAEFGQGHAEAFF.